This T cell receptor beta chain was obtained from a study of T cell responses to AZD1222 COVID-19 vaccine. The CDR3 is 14 amino acids. Between the trimmed V and J ends, which lost 2 bases and 8 bases, there was a span of 12 bases. Germline CDR1 and CDR2: LGHDT and YNNKEL (reference sequence). Method: immunoSEQ multiplex PCR; TCRdb's copy keeps in-frame clones and lacks some. In the table there are approximately 150,000 clones, 90% to 95% of which are singletons. The clonotype was recovered from an adult in good health. The V call is TRBV3-1 (or the pseudogene TRBV3-2), the J call TRBJ1-4; D unclear. The sample in question was peripheral blood, obtained on day 0 of AZD1222 vaccination. The chain's CDR3 is CASSQSWTFEKLFF. In DNA, the CDR3 is TGTGCCAGCAGCCAATCGTGGACTTTCGAAAAACTGTTTTTT.